Listed here are 22 T cell receptor beta chains from one sample, sequenced in a study of blood T cell repertoires in COVID-19. This table comes from immunoSEQ multiplex PCR, and its TCRdb copy is limited to in-frame clones, with some not included. The sample records roughly 290,000 clones, more than 80% being singletons. Sequencing input: peripheral blood. Receptors were obtained from a woman aged 25 to 39 with COVID-19, enrolled during active disease.

The chain has TRBV25-1 and TRBJ2-7, with 9 bases lining up with TRBD2. V was pared by 1 base and J by 6 bases, with 7 bases of the junction left unmatched. CDR3 length: 15 amino acids. Looked up from germline, CDR1 is MGHDK and CDR2 is SYGVNS. The CDR3 bases are TGTGCCAGCAGTGAATTGGGACTAGCAGTAGCCGAGCAGTACTTC. Amino acid sequence: CASSELGLAVAEQYF.

This chain joins TRBV6-1 and TRBJ2-3, with 10 bases fitting TRBD1. The junction had 7 bases not matched to a gene; V was cut back by 3 bases and J by 4 bases. The CDR3 extends over 16 amino acids. Germline assignment: CDR1 MNHNS and CDR2 SASEGT. The CDR3 spells CASSDWGTGVADTQYF. CDR3 DNA sequence: TGTGCCAGCAGTGATTGGGGGACAGGGGTGGCAGATACGCAGTATTTT.

The chain joins TRBV6-5 to TRBJ1-1; D perhaps matches TRBD1 (5 bases). From germline, CDR1 is MNHEY and CDR2 SVGAGI. This CDR3 is 15 amino acids long. Trimming pared 5 bases from V and 1 base from J, leaving 14 bases between. Here the CDR3 reads CASSPFGGSNTEAFF. CDR3 nucleotide sequence: TGTGCCAGCAGTCCATTCGGGGGATCGAACACTGAAGCTTTCTTT.

This clone was detected once. V is TRBV5-4 and J is TRBJ2-7; 9 nucleotides agree with TRBD1. The junction had 5 bases not matched to a gene; V was cut back by 5 bases and J by 2 bases. CDR1 SGHNT and CDR2 YYREEE come from the germline V gene (reference sequence). The CDR3 is 14 residues long. CDR3 bases: TGTGCCAGCAGTCCCGGGACAGGGACCTACGAGCAGTACTTC. It translates to CASSPGTGTYEQYF.

The chain links TRBV10-3 to TRBJ1-2; TRBD1 agrees at 9 bases. V was clipped by 3 bases and J by 5 bases; unmatched bases: 4. Germline values: CDR1 ENHRY, CDR2 SYGVKD. The CDR3 has 14 residues. CDR3 DNA: TGTGCCATCAGTGAAACAGGGGGCGGGTATGGCTACACCTTC. It codes for CAISETGGGYGYTF.

This clone has only one observation. The chain uses TRBV12-3 or TRBV12-4 and TRBJ1-1, with D hard to call. The CDR3 spans 13 residues. Trimming took 1 base from V and 6 from J, leaving 9 bases between them. Written as DNA, the CDR3 is TGTGCCAGCAGTTTAGTGAGTTCGGCTGAAGCTTTCTTT. It is translated as CASSLVSSAEAFF.

The chain is built from TRBV4-1 and TRBJ1-4, with 7 bases fitting TRBD1. V lost 6 bases and J lost 5; bases outside the gene matches: 6. CDR3 length: 14 amino acids. Germline-derived CDR1 and CDR2 are MGHRA and YSYEKL. The DNA of the CDR3 is TGCGCCAGCAGACCGCCGGGACAGAATGAAAAACTGTTTTTT. This encodes CASRPPGQNEKLFF.

The chain combines TRBV18 with TRBJ2-4; possible D gene TRBD1, 6 bases. From germline, CDR1 is KGHSH and CDR2 LQKENI. V lost 3 bases and J lost 6, with 12 bases in between. The CDR3 loop spans 14 amino acids. The CDR3 DNA follows: TGTGCCAGCTCACCGATAGACAGGACAAACATTCAGTACTTC. It codes for CASSPIDRTNIQYF.

The chain has TRBV10-3 and TRBJ2-3; TRBD2 matches at 9 bases. The V gene end was trimmed by 1 base and the J gene end by 3 bases; junction bases not matched to a gene: 2. The CDR3 totals 15 residues. Germline-derived CDR1 and CDR2 are ENHRY and SYGVKD. This CDR3 reads CAISEFAGGTDTQYF. CDR3 DNA sequence: TGTGCCATCAGTGAGTTTGCGGGAGGGACAGATACGCAGTATTTT.

The chain combines TRBV27 with TRBJ1-5; a weak D match, TRBD1 (6 bases). The V end lost 5 bases, the J end lost 0 bases, and 8 bases lay between the germline ends. The CDR3 is 14 amino acids. Germline V CDR1 and CDR2: MNHEY, SMNVEV (reference sequence). The CDR3 DNA sequence: TGTGCCAGCAGTCCACAGGGTAGCAATCAGCCCCAGCATTTT. Its translation: CASSPQGSNQPQHF.

The rearrangement joins TRBV6-5 to TRBJ1-1; possibly TRBD1 for D (6 bases). The CDR3 loop spans 13 amino acids. The V gene's germline CDR1 is MNHEY and CDR2 SVGAGI. Trimming left V 2 bases short and J 7 bases short, with 11 bases between. This chain's CDR3 is CASSYRGAGEAFF. The CDR3 region has the DNA TGTGCCAGCAGTTACCGGGGGGCTGGTGAAGCTTTCTTT.

The chain is built from TRBV6-5 and TRBJ2-1; no firm D call. The CDR3 sequence is 11 residues long. Trimming shortened V by 6 bases and J by 4 bases, and 4 bases separated the two germline ends. In germline, CDR1 is MNHEY, CDR2 SVGAGI. CDR3 amino acids: CASSPYNEQFF. The CDR3 bases are TGTGCCAGCAGCCCATACAATGAGCAGTTCTTC.

In this sample, this clone turned up once. V gene TRBV28 combines with J gene TRBJ2-5; possible D gene TRBD2, 7 bases. Trimming pared 6 bases from V and 5 bases from J, leaving 16 bases between. The CDR3 spans 14 residues. The V gene's germline CDR1 is MDHEN and CDR2 SYDVKM. The CDR3 is CASSWRGLGETQYF. CDR3 in DNA: TGTGCCAGCAGCTGGCGGGGGCTGGGTGAGACCCAGTACTTC. Complete variable domain (other parts from reference TRBV28 and TRBJ2-5): DVKVTQSSRYLVKRTGEKVFLECVQDMDHENMFWYRQDPGLGLRLIYFSYDVKMKEKGDIPEGYSVSREKKERFSLILESASTNQTSMYLCASSWRGLGETQYFGPGTRLLVL.

This chain connects TRBV29-1 to TRBJ2-7; 7 nucleotides agree with TRBD2. The CDR3 has 11 amino acids. Trimming took 0 bases from V and 12 from J; bases not matched to a gene: 5. CDR1 is SQVTM, CDR2 ANQGSEA, per germline. CDR3 amino acids: CSVEEGGTRYF. The CDR3 DNA is TGCAGCGTTGAAGAGGGGGGGACGCGGTACTTC.

This clone has a count of ten or more. V is TRBV2 and J is TRBJ1-1, with 8 nucleotides matching TRBD1. Germline loops: CDR1 SNHLY, CDR2 FYNNEI. Unmatched junction bases numbered 11, after V lost 9 bases and J lost 5 bases. The CDR3 has 14 amino acids. As DNA, the CDR3 is TGTGCCAGTCTCCCCCGACAGGGGCTTACTGAAGCTTTCTTT. The encoded protein is CASLPRQGLTEAFF.

This chain uses TRBV9 with TRBJ2-5; perhaps TRBD2 as D (6 bases). This CDR3 is 15 amino acids long. V lost 4 bases and J 5 bases, leaving 18 bases between the germline ends. The germline CDR1 and CDR2 sequences are SGDLS and YYNGEE. CDR3 DNA sequence: TGTGCCAGCAGCACCCCCGGGACTCTATGGGAGACCCAGTACTTC. Protein sequence: CASSTPGTLWETQYF.

This chain joins TRBV6-1 and TRBJ1-2; no definite D call. In germline, CDR1 is MNHNS, CDR2 SASEGT. Trimming stripped 3 bases from V and 2 bases from J, with 4 bases between. CDR3 length: 12 amino acids. The DNA of the CDR3 is TGTGCCAGCAGTGAGACAAACTATGGCTACACCTTC. Translating it yields CASSETNYGYTF.

The chain is built from TRBV27 and TRBJ2-7; 8 nucleotides align to TRBD1. The V gene's germline CDR1 is MNHEY and CDR2 SMNVEV (reference sequence). The V gene end was trimmed by 2 bases and the J gene end by 4 bases; junction bases not matched to a gene: 10. CDR3 size: 16 residues. The CDR3 sequence is CASSLVGQGWAYEQYF. For the CDR3, the DNA is TGTGCCAGCAGTTTAGTCGGACAGGGCTGGGCTTACGAGCAGTACTTC.

This clone was picked up a small number of times. V and J are TRBV28 and TRBJ2-2; perhaps TRBD2 as D (6 bases). V lost 5 bases, J lost 8 bases, and 18 bases lay in between. The CDR3 is made up of 15 amino acids. CDR1 and CDR2 (germline): MDHEN, SYDVKM. In DNA form, the CDR3 reads TGTGCCAGCAGTCCCGGCCTGGGGGGAGCTGGGGAGCTGTTTTTT. It specifies CASSPGLGGAGELFF.

The chain employs TRBV5-1 and TRBJ1-6; the D is unclear. This CDR3 region has 13 residues. Germline loops: CDR1 SGHRS, CDR2 YFSETQ. V shed 7 bases and J shed 3 bases, with 8 bases lying between them. The CDR3 coding sequence is TGCGCCAGCGGCCGGGACTATAATTCACCCCTCCACTTT. Amino acid sequence: CASGRDYNSPLHF.

The rearrangement joins TRBV4-2 to TRBJ2-3; 10 bases agree with TRBD2. The CDR3 has 15 amino acids. With V trimmed by 2 bases and J by 5 bases, 4 bases remained unmatched. Looked up from germline, CDR1 is LGHNA and CDR2 is YNFKEQ. CDR3 bases: TGTGCCAGCAGCCAATTAGCGGGAGGAGGAGATACGCAGTATTTT. Its protein product is CASSQLAGGGDTQYF.

This clone was counted once. This chain's CDR3 is CASSLMRTEGKLFF. The CDR3 DNA follows: TGTGCCAGCAGCTTAATGAGGACGGAGGGAAAACTGTTTTTT. V usage is TRBV13 and J usage is TRBJ1-4; D is unresolved. V gave up 2 bases and J gave up 10 bases, with 14 bases separating them. The CDR3 runs to 14 residues. CDR1 is PRHDT and CDR2 is FYEKMQ in the germline V gene (reference sequence).